The clone carrying this TCR beta chain came up many times. What it binds is not known. This CDR3 comprises 14 residues. The germline CDR1 and CDR2 sequences are DFQATT and SNEGSKA (reference sequence). V lost 5 bases, J lost 0 bases, and 7 bases stayed unmatched. Amplification targeted TCR beta CDR3 regions from RNA transcripts. A first-round RT-PCR of the TCR CDR3 used the HTBI primer set. TCRdb recomputed calls from the multiplex PCR reads with MiXCR, one row per CDR3 protein. Of about 210,000 distinct CDR3 sequences in the sample, 17% were seen once. The sample comes from a study of T cells in Graves' hyperthyroidism and ophthalmopathy. Study-level findings and limits: Blood shared most expanded thyroid clonotypes above 0.001. A model built on 13 V-J features separated ophthalmopathy from stable hyperthyroidism.

The sequencing input was blood. The sequence was obtained from a man over 45 with Graves' hyperthyroidism. This chain links TRBV20-1 with TRBJ2-7; 7 nucleotides align to TRBD1. CDR3 in amino acids: CSARDRRFSYEQYF. DNA of the CDR3: TGCAGTGCTCGGGACAGAAGGTTCTCCTACGAGCAGTACTTC.